Listed here are 19 T cell receptor beta chains from one sample, sequenced in a study of cytomegalovirus exposure and HLA in healthy donors. The primer mix had 60 Vbeta and 13 Jbeta primers. Only in-frame clones appear in the TCRdb table, and some are missing; sequencing was by immunoSEQ multiplex PCR. Counted here are 150,000 or so clones, approximately 80% occurring once; the ten biggest clones make up 1.5% to 2%. Sequencing input: PBMCs. The receptors derive from a young woman in good health and CMV-seronegative.

On this clone itself: At one end, the junction sequence differs from germline, possibly due to a read error. V and J are TRBV14 and TRBJ1-2; possibly TRBD1 for D (5 bases). The CDR3 contains 15 residues. Germline values: CDR1 SGHDN, CDR2 FVKESK. CDR3 DNA sequence: TGTGCCAGCAGCCAACCCGGTGCGGGGGAGTGGGGCTACCCCTTC. Protein: CASSQPGAGEWGYPF.

This chain connects TRBV7-3 to TRBJ1-1, with 10 bases matching TRBD1. CDR3 size: 15 residues. V trimming: 2 bases; J trimming: 0 bases; junction bases outside the gene matches: 0. Germline CDR1 and CDR2: SGHTA and FQGTGA. The CDR3 DNA reads as TGTGCCAGCAGCTTAGGGACAGGGGTGAACACTGAAGCTTTCTTT. The encoded protein is CASSLGTGVNTEAFF.

The sample holds one count of this clone. The chain employs TRBV5-1 and TRBJ2-3, with D maybe TRBD2 (5 bases). Trimming cost V 9 bases and J 4 bases, with 12 bases left between them. CDR3 length: 12 residues. Germline V lookup: CDR1 SGHRS, CDR2 YFSETQ. In DNA, the CDR3 is TGCGCCACCTCGGACTCCTCAGATACGCAGTATTTT. Amino acids: CATSDSSDTQYF.

The J gene is TRBJ2-5, the V gene TRBV2, with D possibly TRBD1 on 5 matching bases. Germline V CDR1 and CDR2: SNHLY, FYNNEI. This CDR3 has 14 residues. Trimming left V 5 bases short and J 1 base short, with 11 bases between. The CDR3, as DNA: TGTGCCAGCAGTTACCAGGGCGGCCAAGAGACCCAGTACTTC. Its protein is CASSYQGGQETQYF.

The chain links TRBV21-1 to TRBJ2-5; the DNA was not used to check the table's D call, TRBD2. TRBV21-1 is classified as a pseudogene. The CDR3 extends over 14 amino acids. The DNA for the CDR3 is TGTGCCACCGGAAGGCCGGGGAGGGATGGGACCCAGTACTTC. Translated: CATGRPGRDGTQYF.

V is TRBV10-3 and J is TRBJ2-3; D gene uncertain. CDR1 and CDR2 (germline): ENHRY, SYGVKD. The CDR3 is made up of 16 amino acids. Deletions cut 0 bases from V and 0 bases from J, with 10 bases between. The CDR3 DNA reads as TGTGCCATCAGTGAGTCGGAGAGAAGAAGCACAGATACGCAGTATTTT. This gives the protein CAISESERRSTDTQYF.

This CDR3 is CASSSPAGRGYTF. DNA of the CDR3: TGTGCCAGCAGTTCCCCCGCAGGTCGAGGCTACACCTTC. The rearrangement uses TRBV27 and TRBJ1-2; D unclear. The CDR3 has 13 residues. With 4 bases removed from V and 8 bases from J, the gap between germline ends came to 14 bases. CDR1 MNHEY and CDR2 SMNVEV come from the germline V gene (reference sequence).

The chain uses TRBV6-1 and TRBJ1-1; 12 nucleotides line up with TRBD1. The CDR3 totals 19 residues. The trim removed 4 bases at V and 0 bases at J, leaving 12 bases unmatched. CDR1 is MNHNS and CDR2 is SASEGT in the germline V gene. In DNA form, the CDR3 reads TGTGCCAGCAGTGGGATCCCGGGACAGGGGGCCCTAATGAACACTGAAGCTTTCTTT. This sequence encodes CASSGIPGQGALMNTEAFF.

The chain joins TRBV5-6 to TRBJ1-3, with D possibly being TRBD1 (5 bases). Germline V CDR1 and CDR2: SGHDT, YYEEEE. The CDR3 sequence is 15 residues long. The V end lost 1 base, the J end lost 4 bases, and 12 bases lay between the germline ends. The CDR3 DNA reads TGTGCCAGCAGCTTGATCGCAGGGTCCGGAAACACCATATATTTT. It is translated as CASSLIAGSGNTIYF.

The chain couples TRBV2 to TRBJ2-2, with unresolved D. Deletions cut 1 base from V and 3 bases from J, with 9 bases between. Germline values: CDR1 SNHLY, CDR2 FYNNEI. This CDR3 contains 15 residues. The CDR3 protein is CASSEGSSYTGELFF. Here the CDR3 DNA reads TGTGCCAGCAGTGAAGGCAGTTCATACACCGGGGAGCTGTTTTTT.

V and J are TRBV19 and TRBJ1-1, with TRBD1 matching 8 bases. This CDR3 spans 14 amino acids. The germline V gene has CDR1 LNHDA and CDR2 SQIVND (reference sequence). The ends lost 7 bases at V and 0 bases at J; junction bases unmatched: 4. The CDR3 here is CASTLGQVNTEAFF. The CDR3 DNA follows: TGTGCCAGTACTCTGGGACAGGTGAACACTGAAGCTTTCTTT.

The rearrangement uses TRBV5-1 and TRBJ2-5; 9 bases align to TRBD2. The tail of the sequence fits TRBJ2-7 better, so the J call may be wrong. The CDR3 extends over 16 amino acids. CDR1 and CDR2 (germline): SGHRS, YFSETQ. In DNA form, the CDR3 reads TGCGCCAGCAGCCTCAGTAGCGGGAGCTTTACCTACGAGCAGTACTTC. Translation: CASSLSSGSFTYEQYF.

The V and J genes are TRBV28 and TRBJ1-1; the D is unclear. The CDR3 totals 13 residues. The germline CDR1 and CDR2 sequences are MDHEN and SYDVKM. Trimming cost V 3 bases and J 3 bases, with 8 bases left between them. As DNA, the CDR3 is TGTGCCAGCAGTTTCCCCGGGGACACTGAAGCTTTCTTT. This gives the protein CASSFPGDTEAFF.

The genes are TRBV29-1 and TRBJ2-1; 7 positions agree with TRBD1. This CDR3 comprises 15 residues. Germline V gene lookup returns CDR1 SQVTM and CDR2 ANQGSEA. Unmatched junction bases numbered 9, after V lost 3 bases and J lost 4 bases. The CDR3 DNA is TGCAGCGTTGAGCCCATCGGACAGGTTTACAATGAGCAGTTCTTC. Its translation: CSVEPIGQVYNEQFF.

This chain uses TRBV7-6 with TRBJ1-5; D perhaps matches TRBD1 (5 bases). The CDR3 covers 16 residues. The ends were cut back, 1 base at V and 7 bases at J, with 17 bases in the middle. The germline CDR1 and CDR2 sequences are SGHVS and FNYEAQ. CDR3 amino acids: CASSLGAGNLLQPQHF. The CDR3 DNA is TGTGCCAGCAGCTTAGGGGCAGGGAATCTGCTACAGCCCCAGCATTTT.

J is TRBJ2-1 and V is TRBV6-4, with D possibly TRBD1 on 6 matching bases. The CDR3 is 13 amino acids. The ends were cut back, 3 bases at V and 10 bases at J, with 13 bases in the middle. Germline V gene lookup returns CDR1 MRHNA and CDR2 SNTAGT. In DNA form, the CDR3 reads TGTGCCAGCAGTGAAGGGGGACCTTACGAGCAGTTCTTC. It yields the protein CASSEGGPYEQFF.

The chain links TRBV5-1 to TRBJ2-3; 9 nucleotides agree with TRBD1. CDR3 size: 16 residues. The trim removed 4 bases at V and 4 bases at J, leaving 10 bases unmatched. Germline V CDR1 and CDR2: SGHRS, YFSETQ. CDR3: CASSPMLQGAADTQYF. In DNA, the CDR3 is TGCGCCAGCAGCCCGATGCTACAGGGGGCGGCAGATACGCAGTATTTT.

This chain uses TRBV10-3 with TRBJ1-2; a weak D match, TRBD1 (5 bases). V lost 4 bases and J 6 bases, leaving 6 bases between the germline ends. CDR1 and CDR2 from the germline V gene are ENHRY and SYGVKD. The CDR3 is made up of 11 amino acids. The CDR3 loop is CAISGGDGYTF. The CDR3 DNA follows: TGTGCCATCAGTGGGGGGGATGGCTACACCTTC.

The rearrangement uses TRBV2 and TRBJ2-2; 8 bases are a match to TRBD2. V dropped 5 bases and J dropped 1; count of bases not matched to a gene: 0. This CDR3 spans 14 amino acids. Germline CDR1 SNHLY, CDR2 FYNNEI. This chain's CDR3 is CASSRGGNTGELFF. In DNA form, the CDR3 reads TGTGCCAGCAGTCGGGGGGGGAACACCGGGGAGCTGTTTTTT.